Each of the 32 T cell receptor beta chains below was sequenced from the same sample in a study of OX40 agonist ivuxolimab in advanced cancers. The table came from immunoSEQ multiplex PCR; TCRdb's copy has only in-frame clones and leaves some out. The repertoire holds 25,000 to 35,000 clones, with roughly 83% as singletons. The sequenced sample was CD4+ or CD8+ T cells sorted from blood, obtained in a trial of the OX40 agonist ivuxolimab. These receptors all stem from an adult with an advanced solid tumor such as melanoma, head and neck, liver or kidney cancer.

The chain joins TRBV29-1 to TRBJ2-2; 10 nucleotides align to TRBD1. The CDR3 has 13 residues. Germline CDR1 is SQVTM and CDR2 is ANQGSEA. The V segment lost 6 bases and the J segment 6 bases; nucleotides outside the gene matches: 4. In nucleotides, the CDR3 is TGCAGCGTCTCCGGACAGGGGGCCGGGGAGCTGTTTTTT. This sequence encodes CSVSGQGAGELFF.

The V call is TRBV6-6, the J call TRBJ2-2; D gene uncertain. CDR3 length: 14 residues. The V end lost 4 bases, the J end lost 6 bases, and 12 bases lay between the germline ends. Germline CDR1 and CDR2: MNHNY and SVGAGI (reference sequence). The CDR3 DNA is TGTGCCAGCAGTTCTGTACCCACGGCCGGGGAGCTGTTTTTT. Its translation: CASSSVPTAGELFF.

In its sample, this clone ranks as medium-sized. The chain uses TRBV4-1 and TRBJ1-2; a possible D gene is TRBD1 (6 bases). V was cut by 0 bases and J by 4 bases, with 12 bases left in between. The CDR3 loop spans 15 amino acids. Germline CDR1 MGHRA, CDR2 YSYEKL. The CDR3 DNA is TGCGCCAGCAGCCAAGACGGGGGAGGGGGCTATGGCTACACCTTC. Translating it yields CASSQDGGGGYGYTF.

About this clone: The same CDR3 is also encoded by other DNA sequences in this sample. The chain has TRBV27 and TRBJ2-7; D ambiguous. CDR3 size: 13 residues. Germline V gene lookup returns CDR1 MNHEY and CDR2 SMNVEV (reference sequence). V lost 5 bases to trimming and J lost 4 bases, with 12 bases between them. CDR3 sequence reads: CASSPGTGYEQYF. In DNA form, the CDR3 reads TGTGCCAGCAGTCCCGGAACTGGGTACGAGCAGTACTTC.

This clone was found once. The chain joins TRBV11-2 to TRBJ1-3; D perhaps matches TRBD1 (5 bases). V was pared by 5 bases and J by 3 bases, with 14 bases between. The CDR3 is made up of 15 amino acids. Germline-derived CDR1 and CDR2 are SGHAT and FQNNGV. The CDR3 sequence: CASSPGDLSGNTIYF. The CDR3, as DNA: TGTGCCAGCAGCCCCGGGGACCTAAGTGGAAACACCATATATTTT.

This sequence joins TRBV11-2 and TRBJ2-7; D is perhaps TRBD2 (5 bases). The CDR3 totals 15 residues. Trimming removed 3 bases from V and 1 base from J, with 13 bases in between. CDR1 SGHAT and CDR2 FQNNGV come from the germline V gene. CDR3 sequence reads: CASSFSADYSYEQYF. The CDR3 nucleotides are TGTGCCAGCAGCTTCTCAGCGGATTATTCCTACGAGCAGTACTTC.

The chain recombines TRBV12-5 with TRBJ2-7, with D tentatively TRBD2 (5 bases). This CDR3 comprises 14 residues. Trimming removed 1 base at V and 3 bases at J, with 10 bases between. Germline V lookup: CDR1 LGHNT, CDR2 FRNRAP. The CDR3 DNA is TGTGCTAGTGGTTTGGGCGGACTGAACTACGAGCAGTACTTC. Protein sequence: CASGLGGLNYEQYF.

This clone was observed a single time. CDR3 in DNA: TGTGCCACCAGCAGAGATCGGGGCTACGAGCAGTACTTC. It codes for CATSRDRGYEQYF. The V gene is TRBV15, the J gene TRBJ2-5; D perhaps matches TRBD2 (5 bases). Matching the DNA end better, TRBJ2-7 makes the J call doubtful. The germline V gene has CDR1 LNHNV and CDR2 YYDKDF (reference sequence). The CDR3 runs 13 residues.

This sequence joins TRBV11-1 and TRBJ1-5; 8 bases are a match to TRBD1. The CDR3 has 15 residues. The V segment lost 5 bases and the J segment 5 bases; nucleotides outside the gene matches: 8. CDR1 and CDR2 from the germline V gene are SGHAT and FQDESV (reference sequence). CDR3 in DNA: TGTGCCAGCAGCCCTAGGACAGGGATCGATCAGCCCCAGCATTTT. Its translation: CASSPRTGIDQPQHF.

The V call is TRBV6-1, the J call TRBJ2-7; TRBD2 matches at 10 bases. Trimming cost V 3 bases and J 5 bases; bases outside gene matches: 7. The CDR3 runs 15 residues. Germline-derived CDR1 and CDR2 are MNHNS and SASEGT. CDR3 sequence (DNA): TGTGCCAGCAGTGATCTAGCGGGAGATCGGAACGAGCAGTACTTC. Protein: CASSDLAGDRNEQYF.

The chain's CDR3 is CASSLNRGDYGYTF. CDR3 bases: TGTGCCAGCAGTTTAAACAGGGGCGACTATGGCTACACCTTC. This chain joins TRBV27 and TRBJ1-2; 7 bases map to TRBD1. Trimming removed 2 bases from V and 3 bases from J; junction bases left unmatched: 3. This CDR3 contains 14 residues. Germline V gene lookup returns CDR1 MNHEY and CDR2 SMNVEV (reference sequence).

The genes are TRBV5-1 and TRBJ1-4; 9 bases agree with TRBD1. V was clipped by 1 base and J by 5 bases; unmatched bases: 3. The CDR3 sequence is 15 residues long. Germline V gives CDR1 SGHRS, CDR2 YFSETQ. CDR3 sequence: CASSLYGTGNEKLFF. CDR3 sequence (DNA): TGCGCCAGCAGCTTGTATGGGACAGGGAATGAAAAACTGTTTTTT.

The CDR3 DNA reads TGTGCCAGTAGTATAGACCAGGGGGCAACTGAAGCTTTCTTT. Translation gives CASSIDQGATEAFF. V and J are TRBV19 and TRBJ1-1, with 8 nucleotides matching TRBD1. V trimming: 0 bases; J trimming: 5 bases; junction bases outside the gene matches: 2. The CDR3 has 14 residues. CDR1 LNHDA and CDR2 SQIVND come from the germline V gene (reference sequence).

This clone has a handful of counts. The rearrangement links TRBV7-9 to TRBJ2-7; unclear D gene. Trimming removed 2 bases at V and 1 base at J, with 15 bases between. The CDR3 is 16 amino acids. Germline-derived CDR1 and CDR2 are SEHNR and FQNEAQ (reference sequence). CDR3 sequence reads: CASSLFGRHGSYEQYF. CDR3 nucleotides: TGTGCCAGCAGCTTATTCGGGCGACATGGATCCTACGAGCAGTACTTC.

The V and J genes are TRBV11-3 and TRBJ1-1; weak D call: TRBD1 (5 bases). This CDR3 comprises 15 residues. Looked up from germline, CDR1 is SGHNT and CDR2 is YENEEA. V dropped 6 bases and J dropped 1 base, with 15 bases sitting between them. CDR3 sequence reads: CASRAYLRGNTEAFF. CDR3 DNA: TGTGCCAGCAGGGCCTACTTAAGGGGGAACACTGAAGCTTTCTTT.

This sequence joins TRBV5-1 and TRBJ2-7, with 8 bases that match TRBD1. This CDR3 is built from 14 residues. J gave up 1 base and V 5 bases, and 5 bases lay outside the gene matches. Per germline, CDR1 SGHRS and CDR2 YFSETQ. CDR3 protein: CASSGTGNSYEQYF. CDR3 in DNA: TGCGCCAGCAGTGGGACAGGCAATTCCTACGAGCAGTACTTC.

The V call is TRBV27, the J call TRBJ2-2, with D maybe TRBD2 (5 bases). CDR1 is MNHEY and CDR2 is SMNVEV in the germline V gene (reference sequence). The CDR3 sequence is 15 residues long. V was cut by 3 bases and J by 5 bases, with 13 bases left in between. The CDR3 nucleotides are TGTGCCAGCAGTTTGTGGCCCTCGGGGACCGGGGAGCTGTTTTTT. Protein: CASSLWPSGTGELFF.

The chain joins TRBV7-9 to TRBJ2-3, with TRBD1 matching 9 bases. Trimming took 3 bases from V and 1 from J; bases not matched to a gene: 8. The CDR3 has 17 residues. The germline V gene encodes CDR1 SEHNR and CDR2 FQNEAQ (reference sequence). In DNA, the CDR3 is TGTGCCAGCAGCTTGACCGGGACAGGGTTGGGCACAGATACGCAGTATTTT. Translating it yields CASSLTGTGLGTDTQYF. Using reference TRBV7-9 and TRBJ2-3 for the parts outside the CDR3, the full variable domain is DTGVSQNPRHKITKRGQNVTFRCDPISEHNRLYWYRQTLGQGPEFLTYFQNEAQLEKSRLLSDRFSAERPKGSFSTLEIQRTEQGDSAMYLCASSLTGTGLGTDTQYFGPGTRLTVL.

The chain is built from TRBV7-2 and TRBJ1-4; D unclear. Germline values: CDR1 SGHTA, CDR2 FQGNSA. V was pared by 5 bases and J by 6 bases, with 19 bases between. The CDR3 contains 16 residues. The chain's CDR3 is CASSPSPTGSYEKLFF. DNA of the CDR3: TGTGCCAGCAGCCCGTCCCCGACTGGGTCGTATGAAAAACTGTTTTTT. The variable domain in full, completed from reference TRBV7-2 and TRBJ1-4, reads GAGVSQSPSNKVTEKGKDVELRCDPISGHTALYWYRQSLGQGLEFLIYFQGNSAPDKSGLPSDRFSAERTGGSVSTLTIQRTQQEDSAVYLCASSPSPTGSYEKLFFGSGTQLSVL.

V usage is TRBV29-1 and J usage is TRBJ2-1, with 9 bases aligning to TRBD2. The junction had 9 bases not matched to a gene; V was cut back by 4 bases and J by 8 bases. CDR3 size: 14 residues. The germline gives CDR1 SQVTM, CDR2 ANQGSEA. The CDR3 DNA is TGCAGCGTTGGAGGGGGCGGGGGGGCTGATGAGCAGTTCTTC. Translation: CSVGGGGGADEQFF.

The chain employs TRBV9 and TRBJ1-1; tentative D call: TRBD1 (5 bases). The germline gives CDR1 SGDLS, CDR2 YYNGEE. V shed 3 bases and J shed 6 bases, with 21 bases lying between them. This CDR3 is built from 16 residues. CDR3 amino acids: CASSAAGTHTGPEAFF. The CDR3 DNA reads TGTGCCAGCAGCGCCGCCGGGACGCACACGGGACCTGAAGCTTTCTTT.

This chain connects TRBV12-5 to TRBJ2-1; no reliable D call. Trimming pared 0 bases from V and 9 bases from J, leaving 6 bases between. Germline V gene lookup returns CDR1 LGHNT and CDR2 FRNRAP. The CDR3 runs to 12 residues. The CDR3 DNA reads TGTGCTAGTGGTTTGGTACTCGGTGAGCAGTTCTTC. As protein: CASGLVLGEQFF.

This clone is deemed medium-sized. The J gene is TRBJ2-1, the V gene TRBV4-2; D is unresolved. The CDR3 contains 13 residues. Germline V gene sequence: CDR1 LGHNA, CDR2 YNFKEQ. Trimming took off 4 bases at V and 9 bases at J, with 13 bases between the two ends. This chain's CDR3 is CASSPDVKSEQFF. CDR3 DNA: TGTGCCAGCAGCCCAGACGTCAAGAGTGAGCAGTTCTTC.

V is TRBV4-1 and J is TRBJ2-7, with D perhaps TRBD1 (6 bases). The V gene lost 3 bases and the J gene lost 4 bases, with 10 bases spanning the gap. CDR1 is MGHRA, CDR2 YSYEKL, per germline. The CDR3 runs 13 residues. Here the CDR3 DNA reads TGCGCCAGCAGCCAGATACAGGGTTACGAGCAGTACTTC. This encodes CASSQIQGYEQYF.

The count of this clone is one. One end of the junction varies from germline; a read error may be responsible. The V call is TRBV12-5, the J call TRBJ2-7; D ambiguous. This CDR3 contains 11 residues. CDR1 and CDR2 from the germline V gene are LGHNT and FRNRAP. DNA of the CDR3: TGTGCTAGTGGTTTGGTCACAGCCGAGGTTTTT. This gives the protein CASGLVTAEVF.

The chain has TRBV6-1 and TRBJ1-5, with TRBD1 identical over 7 bases. V lost 5 bases to trimming and J lost 6 bases; unmatched junction nucleotides: 10. The CDR3 is 15 amino acids. CDR1 MNHNS and CDR2 SASEGT come from the germline V gene. DNA of the CDR3: TGTGCCAGCAGTCTAGGGGAGGGGGCACGTCAGCCCCAGCATTTT. Translation: CASSLGEGARQPQHF.

As to this clone: An end of the junction differs from the germline gene, which may be a read error. This chain joins TRBV7-7 and TRBJ2-7; weak D call: TRBD1 (5 bases). This CDR3 comprises 13 residues. Germline V gene lookup returns CDR1 SSHAT and CDR2 FNYEAQ (reference sequence). This chain's CDR3 is CASSPGSDYEQYF. The CDR3 coding sequence is TGTGCTAGCAGCCCAGGGTCAGACTACGAGCAGTACTTC.

The chain uses TRBV19 and TRBJ1-5; maybe TRBD1 (5 bases). This CDR3 contains 13 residues. The germline V and J ends were trimmed by 7 bases and 6 bases, with 13 bases remaining between them. From germline, CDR1 is LNHDA and CDR2 SQIVND (reference sequence). CDR3 in DNA: TGTGCCAGTACTAAGACAGTCACTCAGCCCCAGCATTTT. Its protein is CASTKTVTQPQHF.

There are a few counts of this clone. The CDR3: CASSFRGRETQYF. The CDR3 DNA sequence: TGTGCCAGCAGCTTCAGGGGGCGGGAGACCCAGTACTTC. This chain joins TRBV5-4 and TRBJ2-5, with 8 bases lining up with TRBD1. This CDR3 has 13 residues. Germline assignment: CDR1 SGHNT and CDR2 YYREEE (reference sequence). V shed 2 bases and J 5 bases; nucleotides not matched to a gene: 2.

This clone was seen a handful of times. The rearrangement uses TRBV21-1 and TRBJ1-5. TRBV21-1 is flagged as a pseudogene. This CDR3 is 15 amino acids long. The CDR3 DNA is TGTGCCAGGACGACTCGGCCGTATAGCAATCAGCCCCAGCATTTT. As protein: CARTTRPYSNQPQHF.

The genes are TRBV9 and TRBJ2-3; D call uncertain. The CDR3 is made up of 13 amino acids. The V and J ends lost 0 bases and 3 bases respectively, with 5 bases between them. Germline values: CDR1 SGDLS, CDR2 YYNGEE. The CDR3: CASSVERTDTQYF. DNA for the CDR3: TGTGCCAGCAGCGTAGAAAGAACAGATACGCAGTATTTT. The full variable domain, with the rest looked up from reference TRBV9 and TRBJ2-3, is DSGVTQTPKHLITATGQRVTLRCSPRSGDLSVYWYQQSLDQGLQFLIQYYNGEERAKGNILERFSAQQFPDLHSELNLSSLELGDSALYFCASSVERTDTQYFGPGTRLTVL.

CDR3 region: CASGGNYEQYF. CDR3 in DNA: TGTGCCAGCGGGGGGAACTACGAGCAGTACTTC. The chain is built from TRBV9 and TRBJ2-7; possibly TRBD2 for D (6 bases). The germline V gene has CDR1 SGDLS and CDR2 YYNGEE. The V gene lost 7 bases and the J gene lost 3 bases, with 8 bases spanning the gap. CDR3 size: 11 residues.